This is a list of T cell receptor beta chains from one sample in a study of T cells after yellow fever vaccination. MiXCR was run by TCRdb on the 5' RACE reads, yielding one entry per CDR3 protein. The table has 610,000 or so distinct CDR3 sequences, 9% to 15% seen once; the top ten hold about 15%. Sequences were derived from PBMCs, sampled on the day of the yellow fever booster vaccination. The receptors were sampled from a man aged 30 to 45 who received the YFV17D yellow fever vaccine. CDR3s include the opening cysteine and the closing phenylalanine or tryptophan. The D gene is left open where the match is weak. Some rows have no size entry. The others give once, few or many, or a class for an expanded clone.

d_call: TRBD1; j_call: TRBJ2-4; v_call: TRBV7-2; clone_size: NA; cdr3_nt: TGTGCCAGCGGACCGGACAGGGCCATTCAGTACTTC; cdr3_aa: CASGPDRAIQYF
d_call: TRBD1; j_call: TRBJ1-4; v_call: TRBV20-1; clone_size: NA; cdr3_nt: TGCAGTGCTAGAAGGGACAGGGGCGATGAAAAACTGTTTTTT; cdr3_aa: CSARRDRGDEKLFF
d_call: NA; j_call: TRBJ2-4; v_call: TRBV20-1; clone_size: NA; cdr3_nt: TGCAGTGCTTTACAGGCGGACAAAAACATTCAGTACTTC; cdr3_aa: CSALQADKNIQYF
d_call: NA; j_call: TRBJ2-2; v_call: TRBV6-2/TRBV6-3; clone_size: NA; cdr3_nt: TGTGCCAGCAGTTATAGAGGAGTCACCGGGGAGCTGTTTTTT; cdr3_aa: CASSYRGVTGELFF
d_call: NA; j_call: TRBJ2-7; v_call: TRBV20-1; clone_size: NA; cdr3_nt: TGCAGTGCGGCGGGGAAATTCTACGAGCAGTACTTC; cdr3_aa: CSAAGKFYEQYF
d_call: NA; j_call: TRBJ2-2; v_call: TRBV20-1; clone_size: NA; cdr3_nt: TGCAGTGCTAGTCCCCCAGAAAACACCGGGGAGCTGTTTTTT; cdr3_aa: CSASPPENTGELFF
d_call: TRBD1; j_call: TRBJ1-6; v_call: TRBV5-5; clone_size: few; cdr3_nt: TGTGCCAGCAGCTTGTGGTTTGGGACAGATAATTCACCCCTCCACTTT; cdr3_aa: CASSLWFGTDNSPLHF
d_call: NA; j_call: TRBJ1-3; v_call: TRBV12-3/TRBV12-4; clone_size: NA; cdr3_nt: TGTGCCAGCAGCCACGGCCCCAGCTCTGGAAACACCATATATTTT; cdr3_aa: CASSHGPSSGNTIYF
d_call: NA; j_call: TRBJ2-1; v_call: TRBV10-3; clone_size: many; cdr3_nt: TGTGCCATCAGTGAGTCTACGACCCTTACGGGTGAGCAGTTCTTC; cdr3_aa: CAISESTTLTGEQFF
d_call: NA; j_call: TRBJ2-6; v_call: TRBV18; clone_size: NA; cdr3_nt: TGTGCCAGCTCACCACTATCCCTTAGCCAGTCTGGGGCCAACGTCCTGACTTTC; cdr3_aa: CASSPLSLSQSGANVLTF
d_call: NA; j_call: TRBJ2-5; v_call: TRBV18; clone_size: NA; cdr3_nt: TGTGCCAGCTCCGCTTGGGGTGAGACCCAGTACTTC; cdr3_aa: CASSAWGETQYF
d_call: TRBD2; j_call: TRBJ2-1; v_call: TRBV11-2; clone_size: NA; cdr3_nt: TGTGCCAGCAGCATCGTACCGGGACTAGCGGGAGGTTACTCCTACAATGAGCAGTTCTTC; cdr3_aa: CASSIVPGLAGGYSYNEQFF
d_call: NA; j_call: TRBJ2-2; v_call: TRBV9; clone_size: NA; cdr3_nt: TGTGCCAGCAGCGTAGGAGGAGGGAGGCCGTGGAACGGGGAGCTGTTTTTT; cdr3_aa: CASSVGGGRPWNGELFF
d_call: NA; j_call: TRBJ1-2; v_call: TRBV4-2; clone_size: few; cdr3_nt: TGTGCCAGCAGCCAAGATAGCCGGGGGACTAACTATGGCTACACCTTC; cdr3_aa: CASSQDSRGTNYGYTF
d_call: NA; j_call: TRBJ2-2; v_call: TRBV18; clone_size: few; cdr3_nt: TGTGCCAGCTCATCGGCAGGGTCCACCGGGGAGCTGTTTTTT; cdr3_aa: CASSSAGSTGELFF